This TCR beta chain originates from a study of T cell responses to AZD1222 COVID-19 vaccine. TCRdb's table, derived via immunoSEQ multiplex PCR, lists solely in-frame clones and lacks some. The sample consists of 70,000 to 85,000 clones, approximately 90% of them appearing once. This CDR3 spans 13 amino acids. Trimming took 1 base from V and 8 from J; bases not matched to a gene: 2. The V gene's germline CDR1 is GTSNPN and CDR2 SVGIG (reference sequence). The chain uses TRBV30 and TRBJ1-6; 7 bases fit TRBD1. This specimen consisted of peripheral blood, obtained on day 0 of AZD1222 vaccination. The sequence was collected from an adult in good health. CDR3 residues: CAWSGQGDSPLHF. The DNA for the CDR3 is TGTGCCTGGAGTGGACAGGGCGATTCACCCCTCCACTTT.